This T cell receptor (beta chain) was identified during a study of blood T cell repertoires in COVID-19. Study overall: The United States, Italy and Spain were the sources of the acute and convalescent COVID-19 samples. Nucleic acid was either cDNA or gDNA, and it came from T cells, B-cell-depleted T cells, or PBMCs.

Trimming left V 10 bases short and J 4 bases short, with 14 bases between. The CDR3 contains 12 residues. Per the germline V gene, CDR1 is WSHSY and CDR2 is SAAADI. In the authors' workflow: Nucleated cell counts were estimated from reference gene primer amplification. The table came from immunoSEQ multiplex PCR; TCRdb's copy has only in-frame clones and leaves some out. That table gives V, J and clone size, and the DNA gave D and trimming. Of approximately 200,000 clones in the sample, roughly 84% were seen once. Material: peripheral blood. The gene calls are TRBV10-2 and TRBJ2-7, with a possible D match to TRBD2 (6 bases). The clonotype originates from a woman in her sixties or seventies who had recovered from COVID-19. CDR3 residues: CATRLERYEQYF. As DNA, the CDR3 is TGCGCCACCAGACTAGAAAGGTACGAGCAGTACTTC.